The clone carrying this T cell receptor beta chain was observed many times. No antigen is known for it. The sample originates from a study of beta chain features in type 1 diabetes. Findings and limits, study-wide: Patients and controls would be equally affected if PCR favored shorter templates.

The CDR3 length is 15 residues. V dropped 2 bases and J dropped 5; count of bases not matched to a gene: 5. The study reverse transcribed the entire isolated RNA, so it sequenced expressed TCRB transcripts. Only in-frame clones appear in the TCRdb table, and some are missing; sequencing was by immunoSEQ multiplex PCR. The data contain about 270,000 clones, roughly 14% of them singletons. The TCR was taken from a middle-aged woman in good health. The chain couples TRBV23-1 to TRBJ1-1, with 10 bases matching TRBD1. TRBV23-1 is annotated as an ORF whose role is uncertain. Sequenced: naive CD4+ T cells from blood. The CDR3 protein is CASSQPTGGWTEAFF. The CDR3 bases are TGCGCCAGCAGTCAACCGACAGGGGGCTGGACTGAAGCTTTCTTT.